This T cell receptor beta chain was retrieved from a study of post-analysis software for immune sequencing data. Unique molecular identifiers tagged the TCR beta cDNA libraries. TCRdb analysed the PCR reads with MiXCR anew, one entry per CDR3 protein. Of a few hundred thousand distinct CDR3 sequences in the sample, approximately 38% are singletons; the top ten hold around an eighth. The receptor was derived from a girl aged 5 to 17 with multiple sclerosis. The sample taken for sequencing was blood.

This CDR3 is CASSSPQGGSDTQYF. Here the CDR3 DNA reads TGTGCCAGCAGCTCCCCCCAAGGGGGGTCAGATACGCAGTATTTT. The rearrangement joins TRBV11-2 to TRBJ2-3; D is possibly TRBD1 or TRBD2 (6 bases each). Germline assignment: CDR1 SGHAT and CDR2 FQNNGV. The V end was cut by 4 bases, the J end by 4 bases, with 15 bases between. There are 15 residues in the CDR3.